The TCR beta chain described here comes from a study of T cells after yellow fever vaccination. This clonotype was counted a few times. The antigen remains undetermined. UMIs and a universal primer site were added when TCR cDNA was made by 5'RACE template switching. TCRdb called the 5' RACE reads again in MiXCR, with one record for every CDR3 protein. Of about 430,000 distinct CDR3 sequences detected, around 20% appear once; the ten largest clones hold roughly a sixth. General study points: Contamination of FACS-sorted repertoires by abundant clonotypes from the bulk population could occur.

V dropped 4 bases and J dropped 3 bases, with 13 bases sitting between them. The CDR3 is made up of 14 amino acids. The V gene's germline CDR1 is SGHDT and CDR2 YYEEEE. The V call is TRBV5-6, the J call TRBJ1-2; tentative D call: TRBD1 (5 bases). The sequences come from PBMCs, collected before the yellow fever booster vaccination. The clonotype was recovered from a man between 18 and 35 years old who received the YFV17D yellow fever vaccine. The CDR3 spells CASSHSGADYGYTF. The DNA of the CDR3 is TGTGCCAGCAGCCATAGCGGGGCAGACTATGGCTACACCTTC.